The sequence of this T cell receptor (beta chain) was determined in a study of T cell responses to AZD1222 COVID-19 vaccine. Across the whole study: Second doses that came at about 4 or about 12 weeks were put together. Study results and caveats: Donor demographics were predominantly white British with a female majority; clonal diversity may be underestimated. Close to half of all spike-specific TCRs reportedly target regions of the variants that are unmutated. Repertoires were collected only later (after the peak T cell response had occurred).

V was clipped by 6 bases and J by 0 bases, with 17 bases between them. Germline CDR1 reads MNHEY; CDR2 reads SMNVEV (reference sequence). There are 16 residues in the CDR3. Some clones are missing from TCRdb's copy, which holds only in-frame ones; the method was immunoSEQ multiplex PCR. The table has fewer than 130,000 clones, around 94% seen once. About this clone itself: Its antigen is undetermined.

The origin of this receptor is an adult in good health. The chain combines TRBV27 with TRBJ1-1; D perhaps matches TRBD1 (6 bases). The sample here was peripheral blood, taken on day 0 of AZD1222 vaccination. CDR3 protein: CASSRLRQAMNTEAFF. As DNA, the CDR3 is TGTGCCAGCAGCCGATTGAGACAGGCAATGAACACTGAAGCTTTCTTT.